These 5 T cell receptor beta chains were sequenced from one sample in a study of T cell repertoires in cytomegalovirus infection. Via MiXCR, TCRdb re-called the reads, giving one row per CDR3 protein. The sample lists over 150,000 distinct CDR3 sequences, roughly a fifth occurring once. The material sequenced was PBMCs. The receptors originated from a human donor in good health (CMV status not recorded). Some clones in this sample may be carry-over from other donors' samples.

This clonotype appeared many times. This rearrangement joins TRBV2 to TRBJ1-5, with D possibly being TRBD1 (5 bases). The CDR3 spans 14 residues. V lost 9 bases, J lost 0 bases, and 12 bases lay in between. Germline V gene data show CDR1 as SNHLY and CDR2 as FYNNEI. The CDR3 DNA follows: TGTGCCAGTCAGGGATCCGATAGCAATCAGCCCCAGCATTTT. Translating gives CASQGSDSNQPQHF.

This clonotype was detected a few times. The junction and the germline gene differ at one end; a read error may be behind it. The rearrangement links TRBV4-1 to TRBJ1-5, with D maybe TRBD1 (5 bases). CDR1 is MGHRA and CDR2 is YSYEKL in the germline V gene. The CDR3 is made up of 14 amino acids. The CDR3, as DNA: TGCGCCAGCAGTCAAGGGACCGGCAATCAGCCCCAGCATTTT. Its translation is CASSQGTGNQPQHF.

CDR3 region: CASSQDNYSNQPQHF. In DNA form, the CDR3 reads TGTGCCAGCAGTCAGGACAACTATAGCAATCAGCCCCAGCATTTT. This chain links TRBV27 with TRBJ1-5; TRBD1 is a possible D gene (5 bases). V lost 5 bases, J lost 0 bases, and 11 bases lay in between. There are 15 residues in the CDR3. The germline V gene has CDR1 MNHEY and CDR2 SMNVEV (reference sequence).

Many counts were recorded for this clonotype. The chain is built from TRBV7-2 and TRBJ1-2; TRBD1 might be the D (6 bases). The germline gives CDR1 SGHTA, CDR2 FQGNSA. The germline V and J ends were trimmed by 5 bases and 3 bases, with 13 bases remaining between them. The CDR3 is 14 amino acids. The CDR3 region is CASSAGVGYYGYTF. Written as DNA, the CDR3 is TGTGCCAGCAGCGCAGGGGTGGGTTACTATGGCTACACCTTC.

This clonotype was counted many times. The genes are TRBV7-6 and TRBJ2-5; D may correspond to TRBD1 or TRBD2 (5 bases each). Germline CDR1 SGHVS, CDR2 FNYEAQ. The CDR3 length is 15 residues. V lost 5 bases, J lost 4 bases, and 17 bases lay in between. In nucleotides, the CDR3 is TGTGCCAGCAGCCTGCTCTTTGGGGGACCAGAGACCCAGTACTTC. Residues: CASSLLFGGPETQYF.